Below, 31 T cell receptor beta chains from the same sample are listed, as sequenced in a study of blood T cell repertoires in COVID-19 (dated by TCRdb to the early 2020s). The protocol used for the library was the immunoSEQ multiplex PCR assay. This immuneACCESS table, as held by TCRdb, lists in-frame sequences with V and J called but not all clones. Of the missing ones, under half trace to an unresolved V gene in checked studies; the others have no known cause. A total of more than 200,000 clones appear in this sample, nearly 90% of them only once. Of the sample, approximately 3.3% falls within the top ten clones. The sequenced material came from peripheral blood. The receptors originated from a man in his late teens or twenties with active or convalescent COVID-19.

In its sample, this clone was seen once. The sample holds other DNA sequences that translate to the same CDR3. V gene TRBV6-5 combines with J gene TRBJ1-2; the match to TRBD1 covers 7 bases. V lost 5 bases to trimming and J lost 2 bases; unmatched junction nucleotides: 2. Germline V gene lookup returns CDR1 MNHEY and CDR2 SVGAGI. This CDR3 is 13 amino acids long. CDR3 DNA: TGTGCCAGCAGTCCGACAGGGAACTATGGCTACACCTTC. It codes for CASSPTGNYGYTF.

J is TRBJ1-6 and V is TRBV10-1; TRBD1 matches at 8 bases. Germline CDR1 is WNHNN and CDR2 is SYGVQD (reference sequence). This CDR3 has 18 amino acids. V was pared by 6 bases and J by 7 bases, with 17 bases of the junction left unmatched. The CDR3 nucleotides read TGCGCCAGCAGCGAACCTATAAGACAGGGGTCCCGGAATTCACCCCTCCACTTT. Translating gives CASSEPIRQGSRNSPLHF.

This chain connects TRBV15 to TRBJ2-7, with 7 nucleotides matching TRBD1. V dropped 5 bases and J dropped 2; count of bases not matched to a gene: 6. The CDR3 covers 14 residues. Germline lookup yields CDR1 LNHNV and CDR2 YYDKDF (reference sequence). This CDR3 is CATSEGQAAYEQYF. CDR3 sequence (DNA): TGTGCCACCAGCGAAGGACAGGCTGCCTACGAGCAGTACTTC.

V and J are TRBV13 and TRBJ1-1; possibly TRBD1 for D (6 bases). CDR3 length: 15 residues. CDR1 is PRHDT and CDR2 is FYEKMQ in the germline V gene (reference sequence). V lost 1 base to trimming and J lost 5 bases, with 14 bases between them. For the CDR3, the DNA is TGTGCCAGCAGCTTAGTAGTACAGGGCGGGACTGAAGCTTTCTTT. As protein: CASSLVVQGGTEAFF.

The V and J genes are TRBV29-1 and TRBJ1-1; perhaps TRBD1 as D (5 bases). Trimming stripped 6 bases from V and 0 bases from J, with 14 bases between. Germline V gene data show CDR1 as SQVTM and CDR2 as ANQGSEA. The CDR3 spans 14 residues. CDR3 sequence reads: CSVVGRGMNTEAFF. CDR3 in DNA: TGCAGCGTCGTAGGGCGGGGCATGAACACTGAAGCTTTCTTT.

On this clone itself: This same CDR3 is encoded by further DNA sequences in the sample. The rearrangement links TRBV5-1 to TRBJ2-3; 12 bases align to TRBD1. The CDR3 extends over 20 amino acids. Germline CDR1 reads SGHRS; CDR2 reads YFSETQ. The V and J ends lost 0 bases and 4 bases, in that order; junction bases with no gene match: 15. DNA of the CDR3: TGCGCCAGCAGCTTGGCGATTGGGACAGGGGGCCGGTTTTCGGCAGATACGCAGTATTTT. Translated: CASSLAIGTGGRFSADTQYF.

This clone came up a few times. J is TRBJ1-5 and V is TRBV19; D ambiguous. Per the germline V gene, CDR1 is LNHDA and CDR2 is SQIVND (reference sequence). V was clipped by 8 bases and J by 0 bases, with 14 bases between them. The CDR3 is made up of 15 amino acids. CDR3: CASSEGFLSNQPQHF. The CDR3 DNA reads TGTGCCAGTTCGGAGGGATTTCTTAGCAATCAGCCCCAGCATTTT. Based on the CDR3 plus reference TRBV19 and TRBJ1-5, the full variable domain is DGGITQSPKYLFRKEGQNVTLSCEQNLNHDAMYWYRQDPGQGLRLIYYSQIVNDFQKGDIAEGYSVSREKKESFPLTVTSAQKNPTAFYLCASSEGFLSNQPQHFGDGTRLSIL.

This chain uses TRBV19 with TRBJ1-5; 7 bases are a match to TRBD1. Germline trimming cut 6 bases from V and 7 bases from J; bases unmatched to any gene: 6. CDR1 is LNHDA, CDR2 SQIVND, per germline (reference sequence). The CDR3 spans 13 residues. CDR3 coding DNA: TGTGCCAGTAGGGCGACAGGGATCCAGCCCCAGCATTTT. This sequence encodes CASRATGIQPQHF.

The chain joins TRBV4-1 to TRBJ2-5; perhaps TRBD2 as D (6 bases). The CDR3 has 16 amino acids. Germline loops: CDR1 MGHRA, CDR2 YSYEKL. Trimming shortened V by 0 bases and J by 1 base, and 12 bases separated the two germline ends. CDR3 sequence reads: CASSQDSGLFQETQYF. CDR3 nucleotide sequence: TGCGCCAGCAGCCAAGATAGCGGACTATTCCAAGAGACCCAGTACTTC.

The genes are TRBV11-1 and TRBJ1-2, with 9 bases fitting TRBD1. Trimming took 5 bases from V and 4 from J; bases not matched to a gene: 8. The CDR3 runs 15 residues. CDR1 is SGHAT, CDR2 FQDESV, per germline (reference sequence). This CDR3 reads CASSRGQGSLYGYTF. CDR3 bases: TGTGCCAGCAGCCGAGGACAGGGGAGTCTCTATGGCTACACCTTC.

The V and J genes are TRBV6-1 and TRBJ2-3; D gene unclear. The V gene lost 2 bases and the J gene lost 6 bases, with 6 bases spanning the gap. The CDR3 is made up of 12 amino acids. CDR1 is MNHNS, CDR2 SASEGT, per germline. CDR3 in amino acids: CASSERGDTQYF. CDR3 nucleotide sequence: TGTGCCAGCAGTGAACGAGGTGATACGCAGTATTTT.

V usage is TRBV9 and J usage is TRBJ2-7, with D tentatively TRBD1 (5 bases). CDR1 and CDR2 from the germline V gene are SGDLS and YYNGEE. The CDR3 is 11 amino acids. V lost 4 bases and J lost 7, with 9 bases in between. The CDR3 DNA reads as TGTGCCAGCAGCCCCAGGGTGGAGCAGTACTTC. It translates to CASSPRVEQYF.

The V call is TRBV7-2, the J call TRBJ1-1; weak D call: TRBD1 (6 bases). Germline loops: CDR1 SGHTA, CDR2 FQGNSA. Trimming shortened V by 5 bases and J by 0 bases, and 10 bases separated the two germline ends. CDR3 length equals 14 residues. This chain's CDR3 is CASSTGQLNTEAFF. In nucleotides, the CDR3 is TGTGCCAGCAGCACAGGACAGTTGAACACTGAAGCTTTCTTT.

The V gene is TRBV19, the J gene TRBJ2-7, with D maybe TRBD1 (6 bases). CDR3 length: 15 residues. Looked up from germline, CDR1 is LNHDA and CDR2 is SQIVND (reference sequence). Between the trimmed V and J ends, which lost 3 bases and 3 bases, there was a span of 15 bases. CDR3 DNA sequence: TGTGCCAGTAGTATGAGGGACAATTCGTTCTACGAGCAGTACTTC. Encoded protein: CASSMRDNSFYEQYF.

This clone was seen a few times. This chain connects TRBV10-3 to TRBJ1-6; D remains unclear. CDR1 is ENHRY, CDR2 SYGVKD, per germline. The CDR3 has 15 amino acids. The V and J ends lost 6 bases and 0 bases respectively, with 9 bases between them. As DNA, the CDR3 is TGTGCCATCAGAGAAGAGAGCTCCTATAATTCACCCCTCCACTTT. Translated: CAIREESSYNSPLHF.

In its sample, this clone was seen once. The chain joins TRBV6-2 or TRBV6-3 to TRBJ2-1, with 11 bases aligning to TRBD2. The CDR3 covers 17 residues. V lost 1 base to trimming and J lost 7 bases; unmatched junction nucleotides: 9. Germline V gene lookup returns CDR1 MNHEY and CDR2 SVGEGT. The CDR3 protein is CASSYLIAGGIGNEQFF. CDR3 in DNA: TGTGCCAGCAGTTACTTAATAGCGGGAGGGATTGGGAATGAGCAGTTCTTC.

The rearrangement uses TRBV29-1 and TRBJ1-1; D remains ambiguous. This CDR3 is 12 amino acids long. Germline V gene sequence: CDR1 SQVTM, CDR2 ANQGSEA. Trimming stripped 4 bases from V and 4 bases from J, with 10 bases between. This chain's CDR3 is CSVGGGSTEAFF. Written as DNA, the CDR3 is TGCAGCGTTGGAGGCGGAAGCACTGAAGCTTTCTTT.

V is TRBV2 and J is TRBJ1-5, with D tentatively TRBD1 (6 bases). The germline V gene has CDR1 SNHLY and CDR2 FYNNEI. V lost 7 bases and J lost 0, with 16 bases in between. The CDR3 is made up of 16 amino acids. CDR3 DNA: TGTGCCAGCACACGACAGGCCAAGAATAGCAATCAGCCCCAGCATTTT. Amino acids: CASTRQAKNSNQPQHF.

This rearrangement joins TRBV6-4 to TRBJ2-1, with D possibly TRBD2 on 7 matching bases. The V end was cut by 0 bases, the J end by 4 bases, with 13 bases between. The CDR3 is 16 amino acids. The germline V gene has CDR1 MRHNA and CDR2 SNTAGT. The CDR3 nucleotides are TGTGCCAGCAGTGACTCCCGCGGGGGCCGATACAATGAGCAGTTCTTC. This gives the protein CASSDSRGGRYNEQFF.

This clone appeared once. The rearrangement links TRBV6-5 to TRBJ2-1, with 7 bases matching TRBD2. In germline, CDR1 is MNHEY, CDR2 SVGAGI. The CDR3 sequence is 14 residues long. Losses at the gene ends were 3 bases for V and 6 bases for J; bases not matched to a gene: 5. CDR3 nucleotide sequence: TGTGCCAGCAGTTATCCTAGCGGTCGCAATGAGCAGTTCTTC. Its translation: CASSYPSGRNEQFF.

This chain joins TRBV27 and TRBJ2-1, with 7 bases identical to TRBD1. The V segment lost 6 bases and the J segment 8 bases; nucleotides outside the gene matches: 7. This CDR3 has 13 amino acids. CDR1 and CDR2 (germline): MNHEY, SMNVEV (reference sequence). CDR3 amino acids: CASSKQGFYEQFF. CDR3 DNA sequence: TGTGCCAGCAGCAAACAGGGGTTCTATGAGCAGTTCTTC.

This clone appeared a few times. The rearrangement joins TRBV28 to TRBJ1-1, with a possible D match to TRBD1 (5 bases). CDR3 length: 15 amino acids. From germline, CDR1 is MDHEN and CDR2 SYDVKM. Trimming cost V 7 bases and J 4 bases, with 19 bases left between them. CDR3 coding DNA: TGTGCCAGCACCCCTTCGGGGCTGGGGGGCACTGAAGCTTTCTTT. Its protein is CASTPSGLGGTEAFF. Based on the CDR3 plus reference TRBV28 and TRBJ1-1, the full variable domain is DVKVTQSSRYLVKRTGEKVFLECVQDMDHENMFWYRQDPGLGLRLIYFSYDVKMKEKGDIPEGYSVSREKKERFSLILESASTNQTSMYLCASTPSGLGGTEAFFGQGTRLTVV.

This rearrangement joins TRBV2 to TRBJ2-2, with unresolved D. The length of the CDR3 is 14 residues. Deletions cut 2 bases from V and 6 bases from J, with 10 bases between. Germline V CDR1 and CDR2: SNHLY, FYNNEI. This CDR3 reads CASSEQLLAGELFF. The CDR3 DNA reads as TGTGCCAGCAGTGAACAACTTCTCGCCGGGGAGCTGTTTTTT.

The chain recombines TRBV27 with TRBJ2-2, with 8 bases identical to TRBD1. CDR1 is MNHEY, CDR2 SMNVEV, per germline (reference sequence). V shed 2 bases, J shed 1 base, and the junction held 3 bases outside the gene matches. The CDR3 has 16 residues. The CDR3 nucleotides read TGTGCCAGCAGTTTACAGGGGGCGCAGAACACCGGGGAGCTGTTTTTT. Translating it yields CASSLQGAQNTGELFF.

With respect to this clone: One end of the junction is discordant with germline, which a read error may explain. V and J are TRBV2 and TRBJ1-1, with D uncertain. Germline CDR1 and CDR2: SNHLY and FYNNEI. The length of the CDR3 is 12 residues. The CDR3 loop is CASNGENSEAFF. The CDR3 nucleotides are TGTGCCAGCAACGGGGAAAACAGTGAAGCTTTCTTT. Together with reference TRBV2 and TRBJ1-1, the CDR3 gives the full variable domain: EPEVTQTPSHQVTQMGQEVILRCVPISNHLYFYWYRQILGQKVEFLVSFYNNEISEKSEIFDDQFSVERPDGSNFTLKIRSTKLEDSAMYFCASNGENSEAFFGQGTRLTVV.

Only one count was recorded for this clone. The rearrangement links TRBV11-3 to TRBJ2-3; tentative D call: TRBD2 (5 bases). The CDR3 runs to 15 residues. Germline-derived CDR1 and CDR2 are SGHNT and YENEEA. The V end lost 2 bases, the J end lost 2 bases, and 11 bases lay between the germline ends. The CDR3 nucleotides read TGTGCCAGCAGCTTAAGCGGTGCCGACACAGATACGCAGTATTTT. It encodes CASSLSGADTDTQYF. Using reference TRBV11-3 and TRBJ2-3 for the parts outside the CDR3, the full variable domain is EAGVVQSPRYKIIEKKQPVAFWCNPISGHNTLYWYLQNLGQGPELLIRYENEEAVDDSQLPKDRFSAERLKGVDSTLKIQPAELGDSAVYLCASSLSGADTDTQYFGPGTRLTVL.

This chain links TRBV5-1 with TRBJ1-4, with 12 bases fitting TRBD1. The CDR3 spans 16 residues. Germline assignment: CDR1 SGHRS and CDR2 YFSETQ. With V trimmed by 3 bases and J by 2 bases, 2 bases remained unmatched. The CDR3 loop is CASSSGTGGTNEKLFF. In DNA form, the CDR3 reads TGCGCCAGCAGCTCCGGGACAGGGGGCACTAATGAAAAACTGTTTTTT.

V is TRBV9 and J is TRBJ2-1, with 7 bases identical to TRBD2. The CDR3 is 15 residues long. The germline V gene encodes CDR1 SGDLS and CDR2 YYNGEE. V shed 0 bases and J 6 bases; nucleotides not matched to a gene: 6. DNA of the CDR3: TGTGCCAGCAGCGTAGTAGCGGGTTTCACCAATGAGCAGTTCTTC. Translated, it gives CASSVVAGFTNEQFF.

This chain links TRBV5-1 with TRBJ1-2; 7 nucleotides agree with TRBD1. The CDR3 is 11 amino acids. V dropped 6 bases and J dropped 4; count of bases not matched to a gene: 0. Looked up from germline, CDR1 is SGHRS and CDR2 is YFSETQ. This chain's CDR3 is CASTGGYGYTF. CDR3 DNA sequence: TGCGCCAGCACAGGGGGCTATGGCTACACCTTC.

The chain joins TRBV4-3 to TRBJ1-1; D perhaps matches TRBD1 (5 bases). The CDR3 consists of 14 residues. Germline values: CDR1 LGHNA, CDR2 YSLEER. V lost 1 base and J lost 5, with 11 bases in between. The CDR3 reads CASSQGISGTEAFF. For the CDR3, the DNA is TGCGCCAGCAGCCAAGGAATTTCAGGGACTGAAGCTTTCTTT.

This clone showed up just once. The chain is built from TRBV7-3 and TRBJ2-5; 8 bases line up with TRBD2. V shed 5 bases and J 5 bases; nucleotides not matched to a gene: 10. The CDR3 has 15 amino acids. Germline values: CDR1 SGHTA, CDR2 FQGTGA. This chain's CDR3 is CASSRVAGSGETQYF. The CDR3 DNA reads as TGTGCCAGCAGCCGGGTAGCGGGGTCCGGGGAGACCCAGTACTTC.